The present entry profiles one T cell receptor beta chain with its context. This entry belongs to a study of blood T cell repertoires in COVID-19. Study summary: COVID-19 samples from acute and convalescent phases originated in the United States, Italy and Spain.

The CDR3 has 17 residues. V gave up 3 bases and J gave up 4 bases; unmatched junction bases: 14. Germline lookup yields CDR1 KGHSH and CDR2 LQKENI. The data were produced by immunoSEQ multiplex PCR, yet TCRdb's version contains in-frame clones alone and is incomplete. Of about 220,000 clones in the sample, around three quarters were seen once. The sequencing sample was made of peripheral blood. This TCR was recovered from a woman aged 70-85 years with acute or convalescent COVID-19. V usage is TRBV18 and J usage is TRBJ2-5; 7 nucleotides agree with TRBD1. The CDR3 sequence is CASSPSGGTGVGETQYF. CDR3 bases: TGTGCCAGCTCACCCTCAGGGGGAACGGGCGTCGGAGAGACCCAGTACTTC.